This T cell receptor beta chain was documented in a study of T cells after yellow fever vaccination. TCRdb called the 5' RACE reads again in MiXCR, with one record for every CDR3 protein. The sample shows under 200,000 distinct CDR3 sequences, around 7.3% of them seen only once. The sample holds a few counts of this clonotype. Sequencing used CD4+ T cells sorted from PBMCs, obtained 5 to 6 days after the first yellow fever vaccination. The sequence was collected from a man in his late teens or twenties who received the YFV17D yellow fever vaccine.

The CDR3 coding sequence is TGTGCCAGCAGCGCGGGTGCTCAGCCCCAGCATTTT. As protein: CASSAGAQPQHF. The chain carries TRBV12-3 or TRBV12-4 and TRBJ1-5, with D uncertain. Trimming cost V 6 bases and J 6 bases, with 9 bases left between them. This CDR3 region has 12 residues.